Each of the 25 T cell receptor beta chains below was sequenced from the same sample in a study of beta chain features in type 1 diabetes. The study reverse transcribed the entire isolated RNA, so it sequenced expressed TCRB transcripts. Only in-frame clones appear in the TCRdb table, and some are missing; sequencing was by immunoSEQ multiplex PCR. Here the sample spans hundreds of thousands of clones, over 12% being singletons. Study-wide results and limits: For Type 1 diabetes patients, all four CD4+ subsets carried TCRB CDR3s that were moderately but significantly shorter.

No antigen has been identified for these receptors. The sample comprised naive CD4+ T cells from blood. Source of these receptors: a man between 18 and 29 years old with type 1 diabetes.

V and J are TRBV11-2 and TRBJ2-5, with D perhaps given as TRBD1 or TRBD2 (5 bases each). V shed 2 bases and J shed 4 bases, with 11 bases lying between them. Per the germline V gene, CDR1 is SGHAT and CDR2 is FQNNGV. The CDR3 has 14 amino acids. In DNA, the CDR3 is TGTGCCAGCAGCTTACGGCCGGGGCTAGAGACCCAGTACTTC. Translation gives CASSLRPGLETQYF.

DNA for the CDR3: TGCGCCAGCTCCCTCGAGGGGCGGACGGACTATGGCTACACCTTC. Translating it yields CASSLEGRTDYGYTF. The chain carries TRBV5-1 and TRBJ1-2; tentative D call: TRBD1 (5 bases). The CDR3 totals 15 residues. CDR1 SGHRS and CDR2 YFSETQ come from the germline V gene. Deletions cut 7 bases from V and 3 bases from J, with 19 bases between. Variable domain in full (rest from reference TRBV5-1 and TRBJ1-2): KAGVTQTPRYLIKTRGQQVTLSCSPISGHRSVSWYQQTPGQGLQFLFEYFSETQRNKGNFPGRFSGRQFSNSRSEMNVSTLELGDSALYLCASSLEGRTDYGYTFGSGTRLTVV.

The chain joins TRBV7-9 to TRBJ1-1, with D possibly being TRBD1 (5 bases). The CDR3 covers 13 residues. V was cut by 5 bases and J by 3 bases, with 10 bases left in between. Germline V CDR1 and CDR2: SEHNR, FQNEAQ (reference sequence). CDR3 sequence: CASSPETDTEAFF. DNA of the CDR3: TGTGCCAGCAGCCCCGAGACAGACACTGAAGCTTTCTTT.

The chain carries TRBV4-1 and TRBJ2-7; 8 positions agree with TRBD2. Germline CDR1 is MGHRA and CDR2 is YSYEKL. The junction had 10 bases not matched to a gene; V was cut back by 6 bases and J by 3 bases. The CDR3 has 15 residues. CDR3 sequence (DNA): TGCGCCAGCAGGGGACCGGGACTAGTAAACTACGAGCAGTACTTC. It codes for CASRGPGLVNYEQYF.

There are a few counts of this clone. V gene TRBV6-5 combines with J gene TRBJ2-3, with D perhaps matching TRBD2 (6 bases). CDR3 length equals 12 residues. Germline V lookup: CDR1 MNHEY, CDR2 SVGAGI. Trimming pared 4 bases from V and 8 bases from J, leaving 10 bases between. CDR3 sequence: CASSFPGGTQYF. The CDR3 DNA follows: TGTGCCAGCAGTTTTCCCGGGGGTACGCAGTATTTT.

This clone was observed a few times. V and J are TRBV19 and TRBJ1-5; D unclear. The CDR3 is 13 residues long. Germline loops: CDR1 LNHDA, CDR2 SQIVND (reference sequence). Trimming cost V 9 bases and J 7 bases, with 16 bases left between them. CDR3 amino acids: CASLSTIGQPQHF. In DNA, the CDR3 is TGTGCCAGCTTAAGTACGATTGGGCAGCCCCAGCATTTT.

The J gene is TRBJ2-1, the V gene TRBV5-4; 11 nucleotides line up with TRBD2. The ends lost 3 bases at V and 6 bases at J; junction bases unmatched: 8. Germline loops: CDR1 SGHNT, CDR2 YYREEE (reference sequence). The CDR3 has 16 amino acids. CDR3: CASSSPASGRSNEQFF. CDR3 coding DNA: TGTGCCAGCAGCTCTCCAGCTAGCGGGAGGAGCAATGAGCAGTTCTTC.

This clone showed up just a few times. V is TRBV18 and J is TRBJ2-2; D might be TRBD1 (6 bases). Per germline, CDR1 KGHSH and CDR2 LQKENI. V was pared by 2 bases and J by 0 bases, with 13 bases between. This CDR3 has 17 residues. DNA for the CDR3: TGTGCCAGCTCACCATTGTTTGGACAGACGAACACCGGGGAGCTGTTTTTT. This gives the protein CASSPLFGQTNTGELFF.

This clone has a handful of counts. This rearrangement joins TRBV7-2 to TRBJ2-7, with D possibly matching TRBD1 (6 bases). V was shortened by 5 bases and J by 5 bases, with 16 bases between the two germline ends. The CDR3 runs to 14 residues. Looked up from germline, CDR1 is SGHTA and CDR2 is FQGNSA. The CDR3: CASSPSLQGDEQYF. The CDR3 DNA is TGTGCCAGCAGCCCCTCGTTACAGGGAGACGAGCAGTACTTC.

The table lists this clone with a few counts. The rearrangement uses TRBV25-1 and TRBJ2-1, with 11 positions matching TRBD1. V gave up 9 bases and J gave up 2 bases; unmatched junction bases: 3. Germline lookup yields CDR1 MGHDK and CDR2 SYGVNS. The CDR3 covers 14 residues. CDR3 in DNA: TGTGCCAGTAGGGGACAGGGGGCCTACAATGAGCAGTTCTTC. Translating it yields CASRGQGAYNEQFF.

The V and J genes are TRBV4-1 and TRBJ1-5; weak D call: TRBD1 (5 bases). CDR3 length: 17 amino acids. The germline V and J ends were trimmed by 0 bases and 2 bases, with 14 bases remaining between them. The V gene's germline CDR1 is MGHRA and CDR2 YSYEKL. The CDR3 DNA reads TGCGCCAGCAGCCAAGATCTTTTGGGGGTGGGCAATCAGCCCCAGCATTTT. This codes for CASSQDLLGVGNQPQHF.

This clone was detected a few times. The rearrangement links TRBV5-1 to TRBJ2-3; D is possibly TRBD2 (6 bases). The ends were cut back, 2 bases at V and 0 bases at J, with 13 bases in the middle. Germline loops: CDR1 SGHRS, CDR2 YFSETQ. The CDR3 runs to 16 residues. DNA for the CDR3: TGCGCCAGCAGCTTTCAACTAGCCGCTAGCACAGATACGCAGTATTTT. Translation: CASSFQLAASTDTQYF.

This clone was found a few times. The chain has TRBV6-5 and TRBJ2-7; 7 nucleotides match TRBD1. V shed 6 bases and J 3 bases; nucleotides not matched to a gene: 11. The CDR3 covers 15 residues. Germline loops: CDR1 MNHEY, CDR2 SVGAGI. In DNA, the CDR3 is TGTGCCAGCAGCCCCACAGGGGCGATTCTCTACGAGCAGTACTTC. As protein: CASSPTGAILYEQYF.

This clone was counted only a few times. The chain joins TRBV4-3 to TRBJ2-7; no firm D call. The V and J ends lost 0 bases and 0 bases respectively, with 6 bases between them. The length of the CDR3 is 14 residues. The germline gives CDR1 LGHNA, CDR2 YSLEER. The CDR3 sequence is CASSQDKYSYEQYF. CDR3 DNA: TGCGCCAGCAGCCAAGATAAATACTCCTACGAGCAGTACTTC.

This clone has a handful of counts. This chain connects TRBV7-2 to TRBJ1-2; D unclear. The CDR3 is 13 residues long. V lost 5 bases, J lost 12 bases, and 19 bases lay in between. The germline V gene has CDR1 SGHTA and CDR2 FQGNSA. The CDR3 bases are TGTGCCAGCAGCCCCGACCCGATCTTGTACCACACCTTC. Protein sequence: CASSPDPILYHTF.

This chain joins TRBV18 and TRBJ2-7; D unclear. The CDR3 runs 13 residues. Trimming cost V 6 bases and J 4 bases, with 13 bases left between them. Germline V gene lookup returns CDR1 KGHSH and CDR2 LQKENI. The CDR3 is CASSPTETYEQYF. CDR3 bases: TGTGCCAGCTCGCCTACTGAGACTTACGAGCAGTACTTC.

This clone was counted a few times. V and J are TRBV6-1 and TRBJ1-5; TRBD1 aligns across 8 bases. The CDR3 loop spans 17 amino acids. CDR1 is MNHNS, CDR2 SASEGT, per germline. The V segment lost 4 bases and the J segment 2 bases; nucleotides outside the gene matches: 10. The CDR3 DNA follows: TGTGCCAGCAGTGTTGGGACAGGCGGCCGGGGCAATCAGCCCCAGCATTTT. Its protein product is CASSVGTGGRGNQPQHF.

The V and J genes are TRBV4-1 and TRBJ2-1, with D hard to call. The length of the CDR3 is 15 residues. Trimming pared 0 bases from V and 0 bases from J, leaving 6 bases between. Looked up from germline, CDR1 is MGHRA and CDR2 is YSYEKL. CDR3 loop: CASSQDWASYNEQFF. CDR3 in DNA: TGCGCCAGCAGCCAAGACTGGGCCTCCTACAATGAGCAGTTCTTC.

This clone was observed a handful of times. The J gene is TRBJ2-7, the V gene TRBV27; possibly TRBD1 or TRBD2 for D (6 bases each). The CDR3 has 13 amino acids. Trimming left V 5 bases short and J 6 bases short, with 14 bases between. Germline CDR1 is MNHEY and CDR2 is SMNVEV (reference sequence). CDR3 DNA sequence: TGTGCCAGCAGTCCGGGGGCACTCGGCGAGCAGTACTTC. Translating gives CASSPGALGEQYF.

This clone turned up a few times. This chain uses TRBV5-4 with TRBJ2-5; 8 nucleotides line up with TRBD2. Germline V lookup: CDR1 SGHNT, CDR2 YYREEE (reference sequence). Trimming at V came to 2 bases and at J to 1 base, leaving 4 bases not matched to a gene. The CDR3 runs 15 residues. CDR3 amino acids: CASSFRGGIQETQYF. CDR3 DNA: TGTGCCAGCAGCTTTCGGGGGGGAATCCAAGAGACCCAGTACTTC.

This chain joins TRBV6-5 and TRBJ2-3, with D uncertain. Germline V gives CDR1 MNHEY, CDR2 SVGAGI. Trimming took off 2 bases at V and 0 bases at J, with 9 bases between the two ends. The CDR3 covers 15 residues. CDR3 loop: CASSYAAVSTDTQYF. DNA for the CDR3: TGTGCCAGCAGTTACGCGGCAGTAAGCACAGATACGCAGTATTTT.

The table lists this clone with a few counts. V is TRBV7-2 and J is TRBJ2-5; TRBD2 matches at 8 bases. V dropped 5 bases and J dropped 7; count of bases not matched to a gene: 9. Germline V gene sequence: CDR1 SGHTA, CDR2 FQGNSA. The CDR3 runs to 14 residues. This chain's CDR3 is CASSNPGGGWTQYF. As DNA, the CDR3 is TGTGCCAGCAGCAACCCGGGAGGGGGATGGACCCAGTACTTC.

This clone was counted a few times. J is TRBJ2-6 and V is TRBV28; a possible D gene is TRBD2 (6 bases). V shed 11 bases and J shed 0 bases, with 14 bases lying between them. The CDR3 has 15 residues. Germline V gene data show CDR1 as MDHEN and CDR2 as SYDVKM. CDR3 bases: TGTGCCTCCGGAGGGGCTGACTCTGGGGCCAACGTCCTGACTTTC. Encoded protein: CASGGADSGANVLTF.

This clone has more than one count but fewer than ten. This chain joins TRBV7-3 and TRBJ2-7; D is tentatively TRBD1 or TRBD2 (5 bases each). The CDR3 covers 13 residues. CDR1 and CDR2 from the germline V gene are SGHTA and FQGTGA. Trimming left V 4 bases short and J 7 bases short, with 14 bases between. CDR3 sequence reads: CASSYTSGREQYF. The DNA for the CDR3 is TGTGCCAGCAGCTATACTTCAGGGAGAGAGCAGTACTTC.

This clone was counted a few times. The chain uses TRBV25-1 and TRBJ2-3; no reliable D call. The CDR3 consists of 14 residues. Germline V gene data show CDR1 as MGHDK and CDR2 as SYGVNS. Trimming left V 1 base short and J 0 bases short, with 5 bases between. CDR3 DNA: TGTGCCAGCAGTGAATCCGGGAGCACAGATACGCAGTATTTT. Translation gives CASSESGSTDTQYF.